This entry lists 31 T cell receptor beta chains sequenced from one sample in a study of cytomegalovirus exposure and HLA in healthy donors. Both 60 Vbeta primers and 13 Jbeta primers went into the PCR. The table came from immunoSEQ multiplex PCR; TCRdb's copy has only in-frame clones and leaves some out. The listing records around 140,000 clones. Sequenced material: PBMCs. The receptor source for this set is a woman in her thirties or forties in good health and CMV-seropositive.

The CDR3: CASSTRTDTQYF. For the CDR3, the DNA is TGTGCCAGTAGTACTCGCACAGATACGCAGTATTTT. The chain is built from TRBV19 and TRBJ2-3; no clear D. V was clipped by 4 bases and J by 1 base, with 3 bases between them. Looked up from germline, CDR1 is LNHDA and CDR2 is SQIVND (reference sequence). This CDR3 is built from 12 residues.

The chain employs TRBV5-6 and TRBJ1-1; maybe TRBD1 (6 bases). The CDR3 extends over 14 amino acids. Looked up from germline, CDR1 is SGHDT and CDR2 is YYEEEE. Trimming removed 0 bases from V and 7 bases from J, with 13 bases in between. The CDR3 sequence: CASSLGRGLGEAFF. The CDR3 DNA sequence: TGTGCCAGCAGCTTGGGCAGGGGCTTGGGTGAAGCTTTCTTT.

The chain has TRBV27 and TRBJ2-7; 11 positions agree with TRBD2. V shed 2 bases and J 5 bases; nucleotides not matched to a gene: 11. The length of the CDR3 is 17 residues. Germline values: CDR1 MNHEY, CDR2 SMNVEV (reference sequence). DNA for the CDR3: TGTGCCAGCAGTTTACAGGGAAATCTAGCGGGAGGCCACGAGCAGTACTTC. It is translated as CASSLQGNLAGGHEQYF.

This CDR3 reads CASSLDRIESEQYF. The DNA of the CDR3 is TGCGCCAGCAGCTTGGACAGGATAGAGAGCGAGCAGTACTTC. The chain employs TRBV5-1 and TRBJ2-7; D perhaps matches TRBD1 (5 bases). Trimming left V 0 bases short and J 6 bases short, with 13 bases between. CDR3 length equals 14 residues. Germline lookup yields CDR1 SGHRS and CDR2 YFSETQ.

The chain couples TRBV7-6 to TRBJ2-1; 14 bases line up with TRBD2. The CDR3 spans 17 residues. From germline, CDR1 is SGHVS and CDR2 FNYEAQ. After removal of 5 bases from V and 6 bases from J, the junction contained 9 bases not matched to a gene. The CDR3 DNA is TGTGCCAGCAGCCCTGAGACTAGCGGGAGGGCCTCCAATGAGCAGTTCTTC. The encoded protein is CASSPETSGRASNEQFF.

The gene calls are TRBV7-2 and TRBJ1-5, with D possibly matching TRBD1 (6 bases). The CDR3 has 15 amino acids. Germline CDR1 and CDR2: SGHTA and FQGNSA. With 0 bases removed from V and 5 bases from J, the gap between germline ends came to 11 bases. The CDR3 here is CASSLARGGDQPQHF. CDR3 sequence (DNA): TGTGCCAGCAGCTTAGCGCGGGGGGGCGATCAGCCCCAGCATTTT.

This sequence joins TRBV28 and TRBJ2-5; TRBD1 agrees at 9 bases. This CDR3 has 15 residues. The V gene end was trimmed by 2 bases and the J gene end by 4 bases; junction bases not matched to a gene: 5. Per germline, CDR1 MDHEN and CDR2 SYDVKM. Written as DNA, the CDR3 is TGTGCCAGCAGTTTACTTTTACAGGGGGCAGAGACCCAGTACTTC. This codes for CASSLLLQGAETQYF.

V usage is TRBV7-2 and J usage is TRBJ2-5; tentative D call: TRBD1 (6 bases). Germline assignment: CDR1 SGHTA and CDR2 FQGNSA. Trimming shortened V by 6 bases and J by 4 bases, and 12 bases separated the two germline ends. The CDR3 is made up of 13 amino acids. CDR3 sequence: CASRQTGLETQYF. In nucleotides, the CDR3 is TGTGCCAGCAGACAAACAGGGCTAGAGACCCAGTACTTC.

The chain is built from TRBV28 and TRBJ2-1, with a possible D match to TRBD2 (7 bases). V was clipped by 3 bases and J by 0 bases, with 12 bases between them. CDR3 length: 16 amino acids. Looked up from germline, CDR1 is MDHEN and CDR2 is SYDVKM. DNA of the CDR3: TGTGCCAGCAGTTTTGGGGGGGCGAGCTCCTACAATGAGCAGTTCTTC. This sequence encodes CASSFGGASSYNEQFF.

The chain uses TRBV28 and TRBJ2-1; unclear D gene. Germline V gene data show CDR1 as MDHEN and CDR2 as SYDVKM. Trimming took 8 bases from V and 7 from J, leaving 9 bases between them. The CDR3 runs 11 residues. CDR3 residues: CASGLRNEQFF. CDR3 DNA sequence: TGTGCCAGCGGGTTGAGGAATGAGCAGTTCTTC.

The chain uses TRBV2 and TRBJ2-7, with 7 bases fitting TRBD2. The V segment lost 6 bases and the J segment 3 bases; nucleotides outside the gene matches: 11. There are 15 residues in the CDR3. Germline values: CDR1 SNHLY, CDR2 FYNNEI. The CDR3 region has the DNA TGTGCCAGCAGCACCGACGGCGGGAGTATCTACGAGCAGTACTTC. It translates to CASSTDGGSIYEQYF.

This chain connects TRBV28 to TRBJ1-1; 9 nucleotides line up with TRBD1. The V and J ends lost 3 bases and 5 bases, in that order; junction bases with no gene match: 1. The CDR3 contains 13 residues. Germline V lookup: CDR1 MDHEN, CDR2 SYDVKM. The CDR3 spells CASSFGQGTEAFF. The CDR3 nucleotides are TGTGCCAGCAGTTTCGGACAGGGGACTGAAGCTTTCTTT.

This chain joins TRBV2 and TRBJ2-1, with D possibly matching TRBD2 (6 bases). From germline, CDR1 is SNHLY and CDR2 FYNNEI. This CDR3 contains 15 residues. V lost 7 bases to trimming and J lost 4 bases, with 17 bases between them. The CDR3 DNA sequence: TGTGCCAGCACCCCGACGGGGGAATGGTACAATGAGCAGTTCTTC. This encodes CASTPTGEWYNEQFF.

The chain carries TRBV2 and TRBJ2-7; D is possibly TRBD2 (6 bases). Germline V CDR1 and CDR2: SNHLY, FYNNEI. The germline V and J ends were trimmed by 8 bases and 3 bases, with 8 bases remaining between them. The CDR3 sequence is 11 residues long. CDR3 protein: CASGRDYEQYF. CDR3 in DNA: TGTGCCAGCGGGCGGGACTACGAGCAGTACTTC. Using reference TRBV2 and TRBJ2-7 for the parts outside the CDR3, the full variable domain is EPEVTQTPSHQVTQMGQEVILRCVPISNHLYFYWYRQILGQKVEFLVSFYNNEISEKSEIFDDQFSVERPDGSNFTLKIRSTKLEDSAMYFCASGRDYEQYFGPGTRLTVT.

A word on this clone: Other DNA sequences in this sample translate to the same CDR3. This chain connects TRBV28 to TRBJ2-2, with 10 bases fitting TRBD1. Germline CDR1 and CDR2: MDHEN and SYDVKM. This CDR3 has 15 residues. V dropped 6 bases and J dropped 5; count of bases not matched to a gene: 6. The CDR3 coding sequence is TGTGCCAGCAGCAGGGACAGGGGTGGTACCGGGGAGCTGTTTTTT. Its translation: CASSRDRGGTGELFF.

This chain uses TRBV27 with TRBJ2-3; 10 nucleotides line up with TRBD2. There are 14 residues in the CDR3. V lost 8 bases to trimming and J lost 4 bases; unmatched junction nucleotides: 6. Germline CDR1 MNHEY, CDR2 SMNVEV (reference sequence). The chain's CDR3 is CASSAGGPSDTQYF. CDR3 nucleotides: TGTGCCAGCTCAGCGGGAGGGCCCTCAGATACGCAGTATTTT.

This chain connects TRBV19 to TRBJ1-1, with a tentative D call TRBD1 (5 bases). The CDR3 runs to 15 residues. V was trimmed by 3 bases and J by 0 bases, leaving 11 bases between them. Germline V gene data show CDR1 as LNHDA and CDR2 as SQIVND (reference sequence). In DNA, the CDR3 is TGTGCCAGTAGTATTCGTAAGGGGCTGAACACTGAAGCTTTCTTT. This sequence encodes CASSIRKGLNTEAFF.

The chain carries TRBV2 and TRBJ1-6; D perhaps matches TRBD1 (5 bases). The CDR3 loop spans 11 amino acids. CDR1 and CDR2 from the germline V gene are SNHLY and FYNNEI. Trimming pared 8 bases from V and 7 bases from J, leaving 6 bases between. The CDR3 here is CASRGNSPLHF. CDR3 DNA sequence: TGTGCCAGCCGGGGGAATTCACCCCTCCACTTT. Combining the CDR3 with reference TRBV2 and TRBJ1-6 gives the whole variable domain EPEVTQTPSHQVTQMGQEVILRCVPISNHLYFYWYRQILGQKVEFLVSFYNNEISEKSEIFDDQFSVERPDGSNFTLKIRSTKLEDSAMYFCASRGNSPLHFGNGTRLTVT.

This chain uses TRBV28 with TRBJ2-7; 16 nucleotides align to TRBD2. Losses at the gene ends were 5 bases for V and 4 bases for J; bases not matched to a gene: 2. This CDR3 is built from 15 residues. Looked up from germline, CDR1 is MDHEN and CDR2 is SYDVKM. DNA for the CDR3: TGTGCCAGCAGTGGGACTAGCGGGAGGGCTTACGAGCAGTACTTC. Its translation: CASSGTSGRAYEQYF.

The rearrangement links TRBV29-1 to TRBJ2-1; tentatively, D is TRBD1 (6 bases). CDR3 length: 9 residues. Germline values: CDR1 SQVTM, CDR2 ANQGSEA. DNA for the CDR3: TGCAGTGTAACAGGGACACAGTTCTTC. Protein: CSVTGTQFF.

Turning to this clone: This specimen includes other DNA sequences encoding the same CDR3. The CDR3: CASSVGQGNEQFF. DNA for the CDR3: TGTGCCAGTAGTGTAGGACAGGGCAATGAGCAGTTCTTC. The chain uses TRBV19 and TRBJ2-1; 8 bases match TRBD1. The germline CDR1 and CDR2 sequences are LNHDA and SQIVND (reference sequence). The CDR3 has 13 residues. The V and J ends lost 5 bases and 6 bases, in that order; junction bases with no gene match: 3.

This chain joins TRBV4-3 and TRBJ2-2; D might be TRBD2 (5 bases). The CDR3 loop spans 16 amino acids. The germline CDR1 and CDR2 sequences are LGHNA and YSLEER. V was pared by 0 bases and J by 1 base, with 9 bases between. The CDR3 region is CASSQDWGENTGELFF. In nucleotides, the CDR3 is TGCGCCAGCAGCCAAGATTGGGGAGAGAACACCGGGGAGCTGTTTTTT.

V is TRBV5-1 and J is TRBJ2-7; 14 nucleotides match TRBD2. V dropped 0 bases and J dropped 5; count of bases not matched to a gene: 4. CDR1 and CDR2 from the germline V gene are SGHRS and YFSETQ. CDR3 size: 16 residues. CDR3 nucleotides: TGCGCCAGCAGCTTGGACGGGACTAGCGGGAGTGACGAGCAGTACTTC. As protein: CASSLDGTSGSDEQYF.

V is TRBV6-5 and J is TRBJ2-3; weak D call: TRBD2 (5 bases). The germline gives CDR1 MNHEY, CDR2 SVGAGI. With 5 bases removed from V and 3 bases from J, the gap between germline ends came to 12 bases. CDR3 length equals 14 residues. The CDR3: CASSPRTGTDTQYF. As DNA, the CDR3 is TGTGCCAGCAGTCCCCGGACTGGAACAGATACGCAGTATTTT.

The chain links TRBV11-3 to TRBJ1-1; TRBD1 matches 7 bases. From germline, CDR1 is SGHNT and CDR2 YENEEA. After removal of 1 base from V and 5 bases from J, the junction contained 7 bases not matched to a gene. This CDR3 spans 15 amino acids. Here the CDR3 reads CASSLGVGGGTEAFF. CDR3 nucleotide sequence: TGTGCCAGCAGCTTAGGAGTAGGGGGCGGAACTGAAGCTTTCTTT. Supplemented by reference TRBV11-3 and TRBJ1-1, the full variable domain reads EAGVVQSPRYKIIEKKQPVAFWCNPISGHNTLYWYLQNLGQGPELLIRYENEEAVDDSQLPKDRFSAERLKGVDSTLKIQPAELGDSAVYLCASSLGVGGGTEAFFGQGTRLTVV.

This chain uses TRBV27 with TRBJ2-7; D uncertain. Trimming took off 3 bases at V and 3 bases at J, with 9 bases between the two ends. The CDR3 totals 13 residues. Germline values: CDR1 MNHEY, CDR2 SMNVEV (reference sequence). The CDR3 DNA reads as TGTGCCAGCAGTTTTGAGGCAGACTACGAGCAGTACTTC. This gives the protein CASSFEADYEQYF.

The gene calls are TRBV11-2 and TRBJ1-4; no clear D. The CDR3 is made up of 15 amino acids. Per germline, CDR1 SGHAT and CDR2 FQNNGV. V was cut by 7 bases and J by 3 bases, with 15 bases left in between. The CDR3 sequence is CASTHSGGPNEKLFF. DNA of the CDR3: TGTGCCAGCACCCACTCGGGAGGACCTAATGAAAAACTGTTTTTT. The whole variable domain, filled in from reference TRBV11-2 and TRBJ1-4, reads EAGVAQSPRYKIIEKRQSVAFWCNPISGHATLYWYQQILGQGPKLLIQFQNNGVVDDSQLPKDRFSAERLKGVDSTLKIQPAKLEDSAVYLCASTHSGGPNEKLFFGSGTQLSVL.

Here the CDR3 reads CASSQGTNTKLFF. The CDR3, as DNA: TGTGCCAGTAGTCAGGGGACCAATACGAAACTGTTTTTT. The chain is built from TRBV19 and TRBJ1-4; D is perhaps TRBD1 (6 bases). The CDR3 covers 13 residues. The germline V gene encodes CDR1 LNHDA and CDR2 SQIVND (reference sequence). Trimming stripped 5 bases from V and 11 bases from J, with 15 bases between.

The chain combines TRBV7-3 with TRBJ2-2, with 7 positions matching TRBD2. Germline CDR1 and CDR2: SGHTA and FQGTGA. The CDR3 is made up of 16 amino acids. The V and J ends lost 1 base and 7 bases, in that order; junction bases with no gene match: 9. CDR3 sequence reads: CASSLNSGRNGGELFF. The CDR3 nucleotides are TGTGCCAGCAGCTTAAATAGCGGGCGAAATGGCGGGGAGCTGTTTTTT.

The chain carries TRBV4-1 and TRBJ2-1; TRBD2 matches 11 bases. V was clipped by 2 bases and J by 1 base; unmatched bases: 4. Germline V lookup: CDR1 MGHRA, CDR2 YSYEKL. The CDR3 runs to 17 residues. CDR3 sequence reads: CASSQIAGGGSYNEQFF. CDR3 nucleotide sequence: TGCGCCAGCAGCCAAATAGCGGGAGGGGGATCCTACAATGAGCAGTTCTTC.

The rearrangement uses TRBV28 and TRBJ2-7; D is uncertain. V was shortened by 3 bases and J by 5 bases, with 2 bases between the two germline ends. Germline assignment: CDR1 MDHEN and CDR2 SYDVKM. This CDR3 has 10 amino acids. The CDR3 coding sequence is TGTGCCAGCAGTTTTAACGAGCAGTACTTC. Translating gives CASSFNEQYF. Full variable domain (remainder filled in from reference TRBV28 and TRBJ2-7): DVKVTQSSRYLVKRTGEKVFLECVQDMDHENMFWYRQDPGLGLRLIYFSYDVKMKEKGDIPEGYSVSREKKERFSLILESASTNQTSMYLCASSFNEQYFGPGTRLTVT.